This T cell receptor beta chain derives from a study of blood T cell repertoires in COVID-19. On the study more broadly: Donors in the United States, Italy and Spain gave samples during acute or convalescent COVID-19. T cells, B-cell-depleted T cells, or PBMCs supplied cDNA or gDNA.

Original processing methods: Counts of nucleated cells, estimated from reference gene primer amplification, were obtained. Only in-frame clones appear in the TCRdb table, and some are missing; sequencing was by immunoSEQ multiplex PCR. V and J calls and clone size are given by that table; D and trimming were obtained from the DNA. The repertoire holds tens of thousands of clones, with 70% to 80% as singletons. This CDR3 contains 15 residues. V was trimmed by 1 base and J by 0 bases, leaving 8 bases between them. Germline values: CDR1 MGHRA, CDR2 YSYEKL. The source is a human donor in a cohort sampled during active COVID-19. The chain employs TRBV4-1 and TRBJ2-3, with D tentatively TRBD1 (6 bases). Sequences were obtained from peripheral blood. The CDR3 region is CASSQGQASTDTQYF. The CDR3 coding sequence is TGCGCCAGCAGCCAAGGACAGGCTAGCACAGATACGCAGTATTTT.